The rows below give T cell receptor beta chains drawn from one sample of a study of T cell repertoires in cytomegalovirus infection. TCRdb used MiXCR to reprocess the reads, holding one entry per CDR3 protein. The sample has 700,000 to 950,000 distinct CDR3 sequences, approximately 32% seen once. No antigen is known for these receptors. This sample comprised cultured CD8+ T cells from PBMCs, obtained from culture after CMV antigen stimulation. These receptors came from a human donor in good health (CMV status not recorded). Some clones in this sample may be carry-over from other donors' samples. CDR3s include the opening cysteine and the closing phenylalanine or tryptophan. The order of the fields is V gene, clone size, D gene, J gene, CDR3 protein, CDR3 DNA. D genes are given only for firm matches. Clone size is shown for a subset of rows, as once, few, many or a class of expanded clone.

TRBV7-9,few,.,TRBJ2-1,CASSLEGSHEQFF,TGTGCCAGCAGCTTAGAGGGTAGTCATGAGCAGTTCTTC
TRBV4-2,few,.,TRBJ1-6,CASSQAWRVDNSPLHF,TGTGCCAGCAGCCAAGCATGGAGGGTCGATAATTCACCCCTCCACTTT
TRBV7-2,many,.,TRBJ2-7,CASSLAGFSTPYEQYF,TGTGCCAGCAGCTTAGCAGGGTTCTCTACTCCCTACGAGCAGTACTTC
TRBV10-3,.,.,TRBJ2-7,CAISDPAYEQYF,TGTGCCATCAGTGATCCAGCCTACGAGCAGTACTTC
TRBV14,once,TRBD2,TRBJ2-3,CASRTSGGQDTQYF,TGTGCCAGCAGAACTAGCGGGGGCCAAGATACGCAGTATTTT
TRBV7-6,few,TRBD2,TRBJ2-2,CASSHPGTRVTGELFF,TGTGCCAGCAGCCATCCCGGGACTAGGGTCACCGGGGAGCTGTTTTTT
TRBV28,.,.,TRBJ1-6,CASSFAGAGNSPLHF,TGTGCCAGCAGTTTCGCGGGGGCAGGGAATTCACCCCTCCACTTT
TRBV3-1,few,.,TRBJ2-3,CASSQVVVRGTSTDTQYF,TGTGCCAGCAGCCAAGTAGTCGTGAGGGGTACCAGCACAGATACGCAGTATTTT
TRBV7-2,many,TRBD1,TRBJ2-7,CASSYSRGIYEQYF,TGTGCCAGCAGCTATTCCAGGGGGATCTACGAGCAGTACTTC
TRBV7-6,many,.,TRBJ1-6,CASSLGESPLHF,TGTGCCAGCAGCTTGGGGGAGTCACCCCTCCACTTT
TRBV7-8,many,TRBD2,TRBJ2-5,CASSPGRLAGDFQETQYF,TGTGCCAGCAGCCCCGGTCGGCTAGCGGGGGACTTCCAAGAGACCCAGTACTTC
TRBV28,few,.,TRBJ1-1,CASKLGLNTEAFF,TGTGCCAGCAAATTGGGATTGAACACTGAAGCTTTCTTT
TRBV7-9,few,.,TRBJ2-1,CASSPPSGGHYNEQFF,TGTGCCAGCAGCCCCCCCAGTGGGGGGCATTACAATGAGCAGTTCTTC
TRBV27,.,.,TRBJ2-2,CASSLSSGGSRELFF,TGTGCCAGCAGTTTATCGTCGGGTGGTTCGAGGGAGCTGTTTTTT
TRBV5-5,.,.,TRBJ2-5,CASSLRGAPEQSETQYF,TGTGCCAGCAGCTTGAGGGGGGCCCCGGAACAATCGGAGACCCAGTACTTC
TRBV12-3/TRBV12-4,many,TRBD2,TRBJ2-3,CASSPLAGAADTQYF,TGTGCCAGCAGTCCCCTAGCGGGGGCGGCAGATACGCAGTATTTT
TRBV4-1,few,.,TRBJ2-7,CASSQDTHYEQYF,TGCGCCAGCAGCCAAGATACGCACTACGAGCAGTACTTC
TRBV6-2/TRBV6-3,.,TRBD1,TRBJ1-5,CASRYTQGQGVGQPQHF,TGTGCCAGCAGGTACACACAGGGACAGGGGGTCGGTCAGCCCCAGCATTTT
TRBV29-1,.,.,TRBJ2-1,CSVKLLGAYNEQFF,TGCAGCGTTAAGTTATTGGGTGCCTACAATGAGCAGTTCTTC
TRBV6-6,.,.,TRBJ1-1,CANTRGPGTEAFF,TGTGCCAACACTCGGGGACCGGGCACTGAAGCTTTCTTT
TRBV7-9,.,.,TRBJ1-2,CASSLAVQDRTNYGYTF,TGTGCCAGCAGCTTAGCTGTACAAGACAGGACCAACTATGGCTACACCTTC
TRBV7-8,.,TRBD1,TRBJ2-5,CASRTLGQGEETQYF,TGTGCCAGCAGAACGCTAGGACAGGGGGAAGAGACCCAGTACTTC
TRBV27,many,.,TRBJ1-5,CASSSIGYSNQPQHF,TGTGCCAGCAGTTCTATAGGCTATAGCAATCAGCCCCAGCATTTT
TRBV4-1,.,TRBD2,TRBJ2-1,CASSQEWLAGGNEQFF,TGCGCCAGCAGCCAAGAATGGCTAGCGGGGGGTAATGAGCAGTTCTTC
TRBV13,few,.,TRBJ2-3,CASSFVQPTDTQYF,TGTGCCAGCAGCTTCGTACAGCCCACAGATACGCAGTATTTT
TRBV6-5,.,.,TRBJ2-1,CASSYSPDPYSEQFF,TGTGCCAGCAGTTACTCTCCGGACCCCTACAGTGAGCAGTTCTTC
TRBV6-1,many,.,TRBJ1-5,CASSDSQGREPQHF,TGTGCCAGCAGTGATTCCCAGGGGCGTGAGCCCCAGCATTTT
TRBV5-1,.,.,TRBJ2-1,CASSSPNRTSGYNEQFF,TGCGCCAGCAGCTCTCCTAACAGAACTTCAGGCTACAATGAGCAGTTCTTC
TRBV7-2,few,TRBD1,TRBJ1-3,CASSWPQGLSGNTIYF,TGTGCCAGCAGCTGGCCACAGGGGCTCTCTGGAAACACCATATATTTT
TRBV28,.,.,TRBJ1-1,CASSVLSGFTEAFF,TGTGCCAGCAGCGTATTAAGTGGGTTTACTGAAGCTTTCTTT
TRBV5-6,.,.,TRBJ2-2,CASSLADIGELFF,TGTGCCAGCAGCTTGGCAGACATCGGGGAGCTGTTTTTT
TRBV7-6,many,.,TRBJ2-3,CASSLNGVDTQYF,TGTGCCAGCAGCTTAAATGGGGTCGATACGCAGTATTTT